What follows are 17 T cell receptor beta chains derived from one specimen sequenced in a study of T cell changes during pregnancy in multiple sclerosis. Generated by immunoSEQ multiplex PCR, the TCRdb table keeps only in-frame clones and is missing some. The top ten hold around 0.86% of the sample, which has fewer than 90,000 clones, about 90% seen once. Sequenced material: peripheral blood, taken in the second trimester of pregnancy. All receptors come from a female donor with multiple sclerosis, enrolled in a pregnancy study.

The chain links TRBV5-4 to TRBJ2-3; 16 bases align to TRBD2. Germline values: CDR1 SGHNT, CDR2 YYREEE (reference sequence). V lost 2 bases to trimming and J lost 1 base; unmatched junction nucleotides: 4. The CDR3 has 18 amino acids. CDR3 DNA: TGTGCCAGCAGCTTCATGGGACTAGCGGGGGGGGGCACAGATACGCAGTATTTT. Protein product: CASSFMGLAGGGTDTQYF.

The CDR3 sequence: CASSASGGYNEQFF. As DNA, the CDR3 is TGTGCCAGCAGCGCTAGCGGGGGCTACAATGAGCAGTTCTTC. The chain recombines TRBV9 with TRBJ2-1, with TRBD2 matching 10 bases. Looked up from germline, CDR1 is SGDLS and CDR2 is YYNGEE. V shed 3 bases, J shed 3 bases, and the junction held 0 bases outside the gene matches. CDR3 length equals 14 residues.

The chain couples TRBV7-9 to TRBJ2-5; 12 bases line up with TRBD2. This CDR3 comprises 16 residues. Losses at the gene ends were 2 bases for V and 1 base for J; bases not matched to a gene: 2. CDR1 and CDR2 from the germline V gene are SEHNR and FQNEAQ (reference sequence). The CDR3 loop is CASSLLGLAGQETQYF. The CDR3 bases are TGTGCCAGCAGCTTACTGGGACTAGCGGGCCAAGAGACCCAGTACTTC.

The rearrangement links TRBV19 to TRBJ1-2; D uncertain. Trimming removed 6 bases at V and 0 bases at J, with 8 bases between. Looked up from germline, CDR1 is LNHDA and CDR2 is SQIVND (reference sequence). The CDR3 spans 13 residues. This chain's CDR3 is CASRELTNYGYTF. The CDR3 nucleotides read TGTGCCAGTAGGGAGCTTACTAACTATGGCTACACCTTC.

J is TRBJ1-6 and V is TRBV5-6, with D tentatively TRBD1 (5 bases). CDR3 size: 17 residues. Trimming pared 4 bases from V and 2 bases from J, leaving 16 bases between. Germline assignment: CDR1 SGHDT and CDR2 YYEEEE. In DNA, the CDR3 is TGTGCCAGCAGCGAGACGCCGGGACTGACCTATAATTCACCCCTCCACTTT. It encodes CASSETPGLTYNSPLHF.

The table lists this clone with a count of one. The identical CDR3 is also encoded by other nucleotide sequences in the sample. The chain uses TRBV7-3 and TRBJ1-1, with TRBD1 as a possible D gene (5 bases). CDR1 and CDR2 from the germline V gene are SGHTA and FQGTGA. Trimming stripped 5 bases from V and 3 bases from J, with 10 bases between. This CDR3 spans 13 amino acids. CDR3 coding DNA: TGTGCCAGCAGCCGAGACAGAGACACTGAAGCTTTCTTT. Translated: CASSRDRDTEAFF.

Here the CDR3 reads CASSLRLGGDDYGYTF. In DNA form, the CDR3 reads TGTGCCAGCAGCTTGCGCCTAGGGGGGGACGACTATGGCTACACCTTC. V gene TRBV11-2 combines with J gene TRBJ1-2; tentatively, D is TRBD1 (6 bases). Trimming shortened V by 3 bases and J by 3 bases, and 17 bases separated the two germline ends. CDR3 size: 16 residues. Per germline, CDR1 SGHAT and CDR2 FQNNGV.

V usage is TRBV5-1 and J usage is TRBJ1-1; D uncertain. Per germline, CDR1 SGHRS and CDR2 YFSETQ. The CDR3 consists of 14 residues. V was clipped by 2 bases and J by 2 bases, with 10 bases between them. CDR3 in DNA: TGCGCCAGCAGCTTCCGGGAACCTAACACTGAAGCTTTCTTT. Translated: CASSFREPNTEAFF.

The chain joins TRBV11-2 to TRBJ2-1; D may be TRBD1 (5 bases). Germline V gives CDR1 SGHAT, CDR2 FQNNGV. This CDR3 has 14 residues. V lost 2 bases and J 8 bases, leaving 13 bases between the germline ends. The CDR3 is CASSLSLGADEQFF. CDR3 nucleotides: TGTGCCAGCAGCTTATCTTTAGGGGCAGATGAGCAGTTCTTC.

This clone was seen only a few times. The chain couples TRBV9 to TRBJ1-1; 9 bases agree with TRBD1. The length of the CDR3 is 14 residues. Trimming removed 3 bases from V and 1 base from J; junction bases left unmatched: 1. Germline V lookup: CDR1 SGDLS, CDR2 YYNGEE. In DNA, the CDR3 is TGTGCCAGCAGCGCGGGACAGGGGAACACTGAAGCTTTCTTT. This translates into CASSAGQGNTEAFF.

The chain joins TRBV4-3 to TRBJ2-1; the match to TRBD2 covers 14 bases. Germline lookup yields CDR1 LGHNA and CDR2 YSLEER. V trimming: 4 bases; J trimming: 2 bases; junction bases outside the gene matches: 7. This CDR3 is built from 18 residues. CDR3 loop: CASSLRLAGGLPYNEQFF. CDR3 bases: TGCGCCAGCAGCCTACGACTAGCGGGGGGGTTACCCTACAATGAGCAGTTCTTC.

The rearrangement uses TRBV5-6 and TRBJ2-2; 9 nucleotides line up with TRBD2. In germline, CDR1 is SGHDT, CDR2 YYEEEE. This CDR3 region has 16 residues. With 4 bases clipped from V and 5 bases from J, the junction kept 9 bases outside the gene matches. The DNA for the CDR3 is TGTGCCAGCAGCCTCGGCCCGCTAGCGGGGACCGGGGAGCTGTTTTTT. This translates into CASSLGPLAGTGELFF. The whole variable domain, remainder taken from reference TRBV5-6 and TRBJ2-2, is DAGVTQSPTHLIKTRGQQVTLRCSPKSGHDTVSWYQQALGQGPQFIFQYYEEEERQRGNFPDRFSGHQFPNYSSELNVNALLLGDSALYLCASSLGPLAGTGELFFGEGSRLTVL.

The V gene is TRBV4-2, the J gene TRBJ2-3; 7 bases map to TRBD1. CDR1 is LGHNA, CDR2 YNFKEQ, per germline. This CDR3 has 16 residues. V trimming: 0 bases; J trimming: 0 bases; junction bases outside the gene matches: 3. The CDR3 region has the DNA TGTGCCAGCAGCCAAGACCGGGACAGTAGCACAGATACGCAGTATTTT. Translating it yields CASSQDRDSSTDTQYF.

This rearrangement joins TRBV6-4 to TRBJ2-1; 8 nucleotides agree with TRBD2. This CDR3 is built from 14 residues. CDR1 and CDR2 (germline): MRHNA, SNTAGT. With 3 bases clipped from V and 9 bases from J, the junction kept 7 bases outside the gene matches. CDR3 DNA sequence: TGTGCCAGCAGTGAAAAAGCGGGGGAAAGTGAGCAGTTCTTC. As protein: CASSEKAGESEQFF.

The chain recombines TRBV9 with TRBJ2-7, with 7 bases matching TRBD1. The CDR3 loop spans 14 amino acids. Germline values: CDR1 SGDLS, CDR2 YYNGEE. J gave up 2 bases and V 0 bases, and 2 bases lay outside the gene matches. The CDR3 DNA reads TGTGCCAGCAGCGTAGAACAGGGGCCCTACGAGCAGTACTTC. This gives the protein CASSVEQGPYEQYF.

This chain links TRBV7-2 with TRBJ2-7; a weak D match, TRBD2 (5 bases). The germline V gene encodes CDR1 SGHTA and CDR2 FQGNSA. The V and J ends lost 5 bases and 2 bases respectively, with 16 bases between them. The CDR3 is 15 amino acids. The CDR3: CASSPERVVAYEQYF. CDR3 DNA: TGTGCCAGCAGCCCCGAGAGGGTGGTGGCCTACGAGCAGTACTTC.

The rearrangement joins TRBV6-6 to TRBJ2-2; the D is unclear. Trimming pared 10 bases from V and 2 bases from J, leaving 8 bases between. The germline CDR1 and CDR2 sequences are MNHNY and SVGAGI (reference sequence). The CDR3 is 12 residues long. The CDR3 nucleotides read TGTGCCACCAGATCTAACACCGGGGAGCTGTTTTTT. Amino acids: CATRSNTGELFF.